This T cell receptor beta chain was sequenced during a study of T cell repertoires in cytomegalovirus infection (dated by TCRdb to the late 2010s). With regard to the full study: Donor HLA type was relevant to the analysis, as public TCR beta signatures indicated carriage of CMV infection together with the matching HLA type. What the study reported, not specific to this receptor: In both this cohort and an independent roughly 400-donor cohort, the cumulative frequency of public TCR beta family members distinguished carriers of CMV infection plus the relevant HLA type. The ex vivo response was dominated by HLA-C-restricted CMV-specific TCR beta clonotypes, and the single most frequent clonotype in two of eight donors was supplied by these HLA-C-restricted clonotypes.

Counted from cysteine to phenylalanine, this CDR3 has 15 amino acids. The CDR3 DNA has 45 bases and is translated from base 1. Trimming costs V 6 bases and J 5 bases, and their ends lie 17 bases apart. Sequencing relied on an Illumina HiSeq 1500. The raw public data were reprocessed by TCRdb itself: fastp quality trimming at Q25, MiXCR clonotype calling, in-frame beta chains only. Rows with a matching CDR3 protein are joined into one entry that keeps the most common DNA and genes. For this sample the table gives about 310,000 distinct CDR3 sequences, of which 15% to 20% were detected only once. Around 12% of the sample is in the top ten clones. As for this clonotype: Its antigen has not been determined. The record has no base qualities; no much larger clone is one base away.

The material sequenced was PBMCs. This sequence originates from a human donor in good health (CMV status not recorded). Some clones in this sample may be carry-over from other donors' samples. The chain joins TRBV12-3 or TRBV12-4 to TRBJ2-1; the D region possibly corresponds to TRBD1 (5 bases align). Here is the DNA: TGTGCCAGCAGCTATAGGAACAAAGGGGACAATGAGCAGTTCTTC. It encodes CASSYRNKGDNEQFF.